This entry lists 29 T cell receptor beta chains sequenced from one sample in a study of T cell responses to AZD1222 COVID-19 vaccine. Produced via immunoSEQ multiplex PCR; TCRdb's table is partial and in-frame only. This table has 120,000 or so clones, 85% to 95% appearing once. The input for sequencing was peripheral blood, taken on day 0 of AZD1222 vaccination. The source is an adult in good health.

CDR3 sequence: CASRPTGRGEQYF. In DNA form, the CDR3 reads TGTGCCAGCAGGCCGACAGGGAGGGGCGAGCAGTACTTC. The gene calls are TRBV6-5 and TRBJ2-7, with D perhaps being TRBD1 or TRBD2 (7 bases each). V was pared by 6 bases and J by 6 bases, with 15 bases between. The CDR3 is 13 residues long. The germline V gene has CDR1 MNHEY and CDR2 SVGAGI.

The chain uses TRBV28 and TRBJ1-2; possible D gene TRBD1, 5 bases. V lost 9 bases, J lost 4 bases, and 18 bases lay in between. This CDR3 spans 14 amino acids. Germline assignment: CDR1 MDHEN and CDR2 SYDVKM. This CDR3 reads CASLHWGDGYGYTF. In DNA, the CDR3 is TGTGCCAGTCTCCATTGGGGGGACGGCTATGGCTACACCTTC.

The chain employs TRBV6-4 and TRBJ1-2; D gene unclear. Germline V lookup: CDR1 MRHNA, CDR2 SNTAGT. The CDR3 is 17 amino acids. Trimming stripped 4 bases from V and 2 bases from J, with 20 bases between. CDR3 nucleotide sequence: TGTGCCAGCAGTGCCCCGATCGGGCAGCAGATAAACTATGGCTACACCTTC. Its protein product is CASSAPIGQQINYGYTF.

CDR3 region: CASSLPGQSGEQYF. The CDR3 DNA follows: TGTGCCAGCAGCTTACCGGGACAATCTGGTGAGCAGTACTTC. V and J are TRBV7-2 and TRBJ2-7; tentatively, D is TRBD1 (6 bases). Trimming removed 2 bases at V and 7 bases at J, with 15 bases between. The CDR3 runs 14 residues. Germline CDR1 and CDR2: SGHTA and FQGNSA.

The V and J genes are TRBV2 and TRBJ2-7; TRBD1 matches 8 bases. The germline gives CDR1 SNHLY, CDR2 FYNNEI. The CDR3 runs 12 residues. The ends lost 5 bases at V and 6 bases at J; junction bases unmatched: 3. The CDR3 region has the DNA TGTGCCAGCAGTCCGGACAGGGTCGAGCAGTACTTC. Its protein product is CASSPDRVEQYF. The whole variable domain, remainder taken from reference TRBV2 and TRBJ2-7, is EPEVTQTPSHQVTQMGQEVILRCVPISNHLYFYWYRQILGQKVEFLVSFYNNEISEKSEIFDDQFSVERPDGSNFTLKIRSTKLEDSAMYFCASSPDRVEQYFGPGTRLTVT.

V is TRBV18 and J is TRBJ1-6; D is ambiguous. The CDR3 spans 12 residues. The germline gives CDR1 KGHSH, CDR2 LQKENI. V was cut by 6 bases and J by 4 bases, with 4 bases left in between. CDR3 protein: CASSHYNSPLHF. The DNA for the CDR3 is TGTGCCAGCTCGCATTATAATTCACCCCTCCACTTT.

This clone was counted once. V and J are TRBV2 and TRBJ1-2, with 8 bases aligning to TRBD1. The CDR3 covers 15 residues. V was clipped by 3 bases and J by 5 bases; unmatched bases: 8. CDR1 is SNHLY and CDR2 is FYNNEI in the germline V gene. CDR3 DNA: TGTGCCAGCAGTGAGTTTCGAGACAGGGGATATGGCTACACCTTC. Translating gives CASSEFRDRGYGYTF.

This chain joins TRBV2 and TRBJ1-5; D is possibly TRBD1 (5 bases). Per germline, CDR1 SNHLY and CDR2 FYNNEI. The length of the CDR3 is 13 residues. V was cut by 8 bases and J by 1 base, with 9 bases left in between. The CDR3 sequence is CASQTDSNQPQHF. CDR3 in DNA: TGTGCCAGCCAGACAGACAGCAATCAGCCCCAGCATTTT.

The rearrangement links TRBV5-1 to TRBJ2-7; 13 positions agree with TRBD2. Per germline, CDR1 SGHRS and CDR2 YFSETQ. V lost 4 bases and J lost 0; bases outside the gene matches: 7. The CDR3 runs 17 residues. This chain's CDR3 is CASSNRTSGGSSYEQYF. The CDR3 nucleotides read TGCGCCAGCAGCAACCGGACTAGCGGGGGTAGCTCCTACGAGCAGTACTTC. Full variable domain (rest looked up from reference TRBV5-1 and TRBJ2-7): KAGVTQTPRYLIKTRGQQVTLSCSPISGHRSVSWYQQTPGQGLQFLFEYFSETQRNKGNFPGRFSGRQFSNSRSEMNVSTLELGDSALYLCASSNRTSGGSSYEQYFGPGTRLTVT.

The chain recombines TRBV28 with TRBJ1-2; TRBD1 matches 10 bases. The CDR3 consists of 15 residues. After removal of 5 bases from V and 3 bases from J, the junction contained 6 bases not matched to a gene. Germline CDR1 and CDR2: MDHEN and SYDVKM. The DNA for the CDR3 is TGTGCCAGCAGTCCCTCGACAGGGGGCTACTATGGCTACACCTTC. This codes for CASSPSTGGYYGYTF.

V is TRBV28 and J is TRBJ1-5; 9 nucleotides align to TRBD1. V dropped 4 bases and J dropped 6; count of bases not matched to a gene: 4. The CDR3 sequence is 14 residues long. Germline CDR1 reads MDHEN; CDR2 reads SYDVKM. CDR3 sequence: CASSYTGGGQPQHF. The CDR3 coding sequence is TGTGCCAGCAGTTATACAGGGGGCGGTCAGCCCCAGCATTTT.

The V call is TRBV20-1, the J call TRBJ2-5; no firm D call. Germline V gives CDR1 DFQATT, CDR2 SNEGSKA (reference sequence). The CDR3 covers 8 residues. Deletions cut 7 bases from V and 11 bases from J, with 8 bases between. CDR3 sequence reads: CSVSWQYF. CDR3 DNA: TGCAGTGTGAGTTGGCAGTACTTC.

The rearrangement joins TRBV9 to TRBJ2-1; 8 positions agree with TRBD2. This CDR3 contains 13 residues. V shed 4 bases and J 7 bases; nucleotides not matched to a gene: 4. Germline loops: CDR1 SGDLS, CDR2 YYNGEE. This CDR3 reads CASSFPGGNEQFF. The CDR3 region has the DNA TGTGCCAGCAGCTTCCCGGGGGGGAATGAGCAGTTCTTC.

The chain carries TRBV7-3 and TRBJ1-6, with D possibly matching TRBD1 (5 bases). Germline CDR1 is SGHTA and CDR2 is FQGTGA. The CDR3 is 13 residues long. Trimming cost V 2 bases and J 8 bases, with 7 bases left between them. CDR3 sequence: CASSLDRYSPLHF. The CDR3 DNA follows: TGTGCCAGCAGCTTAGACAGATATTCACCCCTCCACTTT.

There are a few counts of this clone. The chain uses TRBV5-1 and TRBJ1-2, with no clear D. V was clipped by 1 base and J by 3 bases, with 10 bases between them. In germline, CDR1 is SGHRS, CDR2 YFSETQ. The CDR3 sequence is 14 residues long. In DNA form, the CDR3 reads TGCGCCAGCAGCTTGACTCCCTGGGACTATGGCTACACCTTC. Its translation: CASSLTPWDYGYTF.

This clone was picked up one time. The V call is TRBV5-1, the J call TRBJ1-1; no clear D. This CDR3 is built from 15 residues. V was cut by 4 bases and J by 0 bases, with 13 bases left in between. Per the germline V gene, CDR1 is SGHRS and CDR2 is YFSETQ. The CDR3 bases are TGCGCCAGCAGCCTCCCCCCCGTTATGAACACTGAAGCTTTCTTT. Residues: CASSLPPVMNTEAFF.

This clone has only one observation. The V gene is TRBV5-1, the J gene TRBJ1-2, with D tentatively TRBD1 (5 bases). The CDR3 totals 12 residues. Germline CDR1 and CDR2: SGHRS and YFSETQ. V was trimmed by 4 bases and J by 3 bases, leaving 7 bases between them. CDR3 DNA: TGCGCCAGCAGCCGGGGGGACTATGGCTACACCTTC. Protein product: CASSRGDYGYTF.

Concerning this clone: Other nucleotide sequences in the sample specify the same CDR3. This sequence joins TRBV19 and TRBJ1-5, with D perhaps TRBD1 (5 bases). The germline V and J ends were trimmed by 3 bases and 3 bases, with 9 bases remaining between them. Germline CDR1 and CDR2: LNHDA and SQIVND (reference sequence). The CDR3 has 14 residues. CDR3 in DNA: TGTGCCAGTAGTATCCGGGACTCCAATCAGCCCCAGCATTTT. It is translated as CASSIRDSNQPQHF.

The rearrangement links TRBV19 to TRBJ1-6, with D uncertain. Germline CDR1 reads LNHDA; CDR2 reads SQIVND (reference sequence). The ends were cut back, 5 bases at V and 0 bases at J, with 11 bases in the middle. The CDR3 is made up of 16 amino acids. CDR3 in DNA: TGTGCCAGTAGTCTTGGCGGTAGCTCCTATAATTCACCCCTCCACTTT. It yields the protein CASSLGGSSYNSPLHF.

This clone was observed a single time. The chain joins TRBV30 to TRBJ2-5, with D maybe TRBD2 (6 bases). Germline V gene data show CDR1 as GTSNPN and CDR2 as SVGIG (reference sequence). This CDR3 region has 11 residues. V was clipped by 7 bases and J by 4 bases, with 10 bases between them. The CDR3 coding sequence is TGTGCCTCCGCGGAGGGAGAGACCCAGTACTTC. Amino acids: CASAEGETQYF.

CDR3 loop: CASSLSSNQPQHF. CDR3 in DNA: TGCGCCAGCAGCTTGAGTAGCAATCAGCCCCAGCATTTT. The chain uses TRBV5-1 and TRBJ1-5, with unresolved D. This CDR3 has 13 residues. Germline assignment: CDR1 SGHRS and CDR2 YFSETQ. V gave up 1 base and J gave up 0 bases, with 2 bases separating them.

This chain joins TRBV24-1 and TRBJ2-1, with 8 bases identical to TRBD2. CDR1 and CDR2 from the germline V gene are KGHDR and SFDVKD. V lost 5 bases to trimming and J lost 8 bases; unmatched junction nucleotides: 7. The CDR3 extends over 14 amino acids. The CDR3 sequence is CATSAGGGRHEQFF. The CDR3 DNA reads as TGTGCCACCAGTGCTGGCGGGGGGCGGCATGAGCAGTTCTTC.

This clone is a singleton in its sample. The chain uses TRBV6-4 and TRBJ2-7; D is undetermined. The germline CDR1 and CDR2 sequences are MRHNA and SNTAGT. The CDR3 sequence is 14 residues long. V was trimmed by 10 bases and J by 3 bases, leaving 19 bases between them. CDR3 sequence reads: CAILDSIRRYEQYF. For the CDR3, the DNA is TGTGCCATCCTCGACTCGATCAGGCGCTACGAGCAGTACTTC.

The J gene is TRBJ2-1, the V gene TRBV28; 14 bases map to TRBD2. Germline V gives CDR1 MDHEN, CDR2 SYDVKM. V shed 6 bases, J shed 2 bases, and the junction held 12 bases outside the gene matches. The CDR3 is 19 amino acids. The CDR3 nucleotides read TGTGCCAGCAGCCCCACGGGACTAGCGGGGGCAGGCACCTACAATGAGCAGTTCTTC. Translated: CASSPTGLAGAGTYNEQFF.

In nucleotides, the CDR3 is TGTGCCAGCAGCTGGGACGTAAACGAGCAGTACTTC. It translates to CASSWDVNEQYF. The V gene is TRBV11-3, the J gene TRBJ2-7; the D call may be TRBD1 or TRBD2 (5 bases each). The length of the CDR3 is 12 residues. V lost 4 bases and J 5 bases, leaving 9 bases between the germline ends. The germline gives CDR1 SGHNT, CDR2 YENEEA. The full variable domain, its missing parts supplied by reference TRBV11-3 and TRBJ2-7, is EAGVVQSPRYKIIEKKQPVAFWCNPISGHNTLYWYLQNLGQGPELLIRYENEEAVDDSQLPKDRFSAERLKGVDSTLKIQPAELGDSAVYLCASSWDVNEQYFGPGTRLTVT.

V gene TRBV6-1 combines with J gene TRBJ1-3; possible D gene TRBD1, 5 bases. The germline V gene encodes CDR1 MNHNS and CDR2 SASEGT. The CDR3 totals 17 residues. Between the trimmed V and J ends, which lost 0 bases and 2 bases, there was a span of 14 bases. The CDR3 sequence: CASSEALLSGPGNTIYF. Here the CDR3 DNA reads TGTGCCAGCAGTGAAGCGTTGTTATCGGGGCCTGGAAACACCATATATTTT.

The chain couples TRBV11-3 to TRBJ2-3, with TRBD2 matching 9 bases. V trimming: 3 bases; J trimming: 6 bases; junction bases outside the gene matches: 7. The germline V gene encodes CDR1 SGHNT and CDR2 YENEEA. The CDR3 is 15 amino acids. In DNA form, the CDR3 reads TGTGCCAGCAGCTTCACACGACTAGCGGCGGATACGCAGTATTTT. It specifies CASSFTRLAADTQYF.

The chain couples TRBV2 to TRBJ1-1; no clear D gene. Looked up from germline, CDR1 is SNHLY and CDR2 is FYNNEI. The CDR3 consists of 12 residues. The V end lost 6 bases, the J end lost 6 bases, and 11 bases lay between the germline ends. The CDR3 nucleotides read TGTGCCAGCAGGCTTTACCTCCCTGAAGCTTTCTTT. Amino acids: CASRLYLPEAFF.

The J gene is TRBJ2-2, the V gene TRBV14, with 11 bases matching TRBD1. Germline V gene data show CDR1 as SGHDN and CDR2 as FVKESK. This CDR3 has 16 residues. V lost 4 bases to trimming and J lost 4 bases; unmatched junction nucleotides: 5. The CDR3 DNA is TGTGCCAGCAGCCGAACCGGGACAGGGGGCACCGGGGAGCTGTTTTTT. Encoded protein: CASSRTGTGGTGELFF.